This record concerns one T cell receptor (beta chain) sequence. Its antigen is currently unknown. This record belongs to a study of cytomegalovirus exposure and HLA in healthy donors. Findings and caveats of the study: As immune exposure information, only CMV serostatus was available. With further analysis later on, most CMV-associated TCR beta chains appeared HLA-restricted.

It was with 60 Vbeta and 13 Jbeta primers that the PCR ran. TCRdb's table, derived via immunoSEQ multiplex PCR, lists solely in-frame clones and lacks some. Altogether tens of thousands of clones are present, approximately 80% being singletons, with the ten largest covering 6%. Germline V gives CDR1 GTSNPN, CDR2 SVGIG (reference sequence). Trimming cost V 2 bases and J 1 base, with 11 bases left between them. The CDR3 consists of 14 residues. This chain joins TRBV30 and TRBJ1-1, with a possible D match to TRBD1 (5 bases). Specimen: PBMCs. This receptor was obtained from a male donor in good health and CMV-seronegative. For the CDR3, the DNA is TGTGCCTGGAGTTTATGGGGGGGGAACACTGAAGCTTTCTTT. Translated: CAWSLWGGNTEAFF.